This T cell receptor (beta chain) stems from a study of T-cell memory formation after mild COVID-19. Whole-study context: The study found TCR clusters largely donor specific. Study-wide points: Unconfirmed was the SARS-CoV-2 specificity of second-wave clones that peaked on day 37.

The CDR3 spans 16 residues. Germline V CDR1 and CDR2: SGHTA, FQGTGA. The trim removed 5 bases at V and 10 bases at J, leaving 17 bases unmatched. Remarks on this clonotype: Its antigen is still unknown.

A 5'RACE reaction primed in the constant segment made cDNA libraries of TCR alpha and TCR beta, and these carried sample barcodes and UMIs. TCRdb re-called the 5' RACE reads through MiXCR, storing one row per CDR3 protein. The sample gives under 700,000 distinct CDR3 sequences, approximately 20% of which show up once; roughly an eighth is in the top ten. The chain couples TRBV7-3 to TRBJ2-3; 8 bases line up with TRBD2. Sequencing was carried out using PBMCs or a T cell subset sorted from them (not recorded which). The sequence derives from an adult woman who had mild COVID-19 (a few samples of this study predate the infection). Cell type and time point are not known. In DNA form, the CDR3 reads TGTGCCAGCAGCCCCGCGGGGGGAACCGGAGGAGGTGCGCAGTATTTT. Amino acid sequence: CASSPAGGTGGGAQYF.